What follows are 17 T cell receptor beta chains derived from one specimen sequenced in a study of blood T cell repertoires in COVID-19. Sequencing was performed with immunoSEQ multiplex PCR; in TCRdb, only in-frame clones are kept and a portion is missing. The sample includes roughly 45,000 clones, over 75% of them seen just once. Sequenced: peripheral blood. The receptors shown here come from a woman in her sixties or seventies with acute or convalescent COVID-19.

V and J are TRBV29-1 and TRBJ1-2; D perhaps matches TRBD1 (5 bases). Germline V gene data show CDR1 as SQVTM and CDR2 as ANQGSEA. V was pared by 0 bases and J by 4 bases, with 6 bases between. The CDR3 loop spans 12 amino acids. The CDR3 bases are TGCAGCGTTGAAGAGACAGCCTATGGCTACACCTTC. Amino acid sequence: CSVEETAYGYTF.

This clone was counted once. The V and J genes are TRBV7-2 and TRBJ1-5; TRBD1 matches 8 bases. The germline gives CDR1 SGHTA, CDR2 FQGNSA. The CDR3 runs 16 residues. After removal of 4 bases from V and 2 bases from J, the junction contained 7 bases not matched to a gene. The CDR3 loop reads CASSSRTGFGNQPQHF. The CDR3 nucleotides are TGTGCCAGCAGCTCCCGGACAGGGTTCGGCAATCAGCCCCAGCATTTT.

The chain carries TRBV23-1 and TRBJ1-5, with D unclear. TRBV23-1 is an open reading frame whose function is uncertain. CDR3 length: 16 amino acids. V was pared by 0 bases and J by 7 bases, with 16 bases between. The CDR3 loop reads CASSQSTFILRQPQHF. The CDR3 DNA reads TGCGCCAGCAGTCAATCGACTTTTATCTTGAGACAGCCCCAGCATTTT.

This clone has a handful of counts. This chain connects TRBV27 to TRBJ2-5, with D tentatively TRBD2 (5 bases). The CDR3 has 15 amino acids. V was pared by 5 bases and J by 5 bases, with 18 bases between. Looked up from germline, CDR1 is MNHEY and CDR2 is SMNVEV (reference sequence). Here the CDR3 DNA reads TGTGCCAGCAGTACTCGGGAACCCGGAGAGGAGACCCAGTACTTC. This gives the protein CASSTREPGEETQYF.

The chain has TRBV9 and TRBJ2-5; D is perhaps TRBD2 (7 bases). The CDR3 spans 15 residues. Deletions cut 4 bases from V and 0 bases from J, with 13 bases between. Looked up from germline, CDR1 is SGDLS and CDR2 is YYNGEE. The CDR3 DNA follows: TGTGCCAGCAGCCGAGGGGGGGTAGACCAAGAGACCCAGTACTTC. The encoded protein is CASSRGGVDQETQYF.

The chain recombines TRBV25-1 with TRBJ2-1; 11 bases agree with TRBD2. The CDR3 runs 15 residues. The V gene end was trimmed by 1 base and the J gene end by 15 bases; junction bases not matched to a gene: 11. Germline values: CDR1 MGHDK, CDR2 SYGVNS. CDR3 amino acids: CASSESLAGGARAFF. In DNA form, the CDR3 reads TGTGCCAGCAGTGAATCCCTAGCGGGGGGAGCCCGGGCGTTCTTC.

This clone occurred once. The chain recombines TRBV6-5 with TRBJ2-7; 12 positions agree with TRBD2. Germline CDR1 reads MNHEY; CDR2 reads SVGAGI. Trimming removed 6 bases from V and 5 bases from J; junction bases left unmatched: 8. The CDR3 is 15 residues long. This CDR3 is CASRPSSGGAHEQYF. The CDR3 coding sequence is TGTGCCAGCAGGCCCTCTAGCGGGGGGGCCCACGAGCAGTACTTC.

The CDR3 here is CASSQAQVSDEQFF. As DNA, the CDR3 is TGCGCCAGCAGCCAAGCACAGGTTTCCGATGAGCAGTTCTTC. The rearrangement joins TRBV4-1 to TRBJ2-1, with D possibly TRBD1 on 5 matching bases. The CDR3 length is 14 residues. Trimming removed 1 base at V and 8 bases at J, with 12 bases between. Germline lookup yields CDR1 MGHRA and CDR2 YSYEKL.

The sample holds a few counts of this clone. The genes are TRBV3-1 (or the pseudogene TRBV3-2) and TRBJ2-2; 8 nucleotides match TRBD1. The CDR3 is 14 amino acids. Unmatched junction bases numbered 5, after V lost 4 bases and J lost 7 bases. The germline V gene encodes CDR1 LGHDT and CDR2 YNNKEL (reference sequence). The CDR3 bases are TGTGCCAGCAGCCCTGGACAGGGACACGGGGAGCTGTTTTTT. This encodes CASSPGQGHGELFF.

V is TRBV10-3 and J is TRBJ1-6, with 10 bases matching TRBD1. Trimming removed 6 bases from V and 7 bases from J; junction bases left unmatched: 3. This CDR3 has 14 residues. Germline V gene data show CDR1 as ENHRY and CDR2 as SYGVKD. This CDR3 is CAISPDRGNSPLHF. In DNA form, the CDR3 reads TGTGCCATCAGCCCGGACAGGGGGAATTCACCCCTCCACTTT.

This clone was seen just once. J is TRBJ2-3 and V is TRBV24-1; a weak D match, TRBD2 (7 bases). This CDR3 has 14 residues. V gave up 5 bases and J gave up 4 bases, with 12 bases separating them. The germline V gene encodes CDR1 KGHDR and CDR2 SFDVKD. This CDR3 reads CATSGGGGADTQYF. For the CDR3, the DNA is TGTGCCACCAGTGGGGGGGGCGGGGCAGATACGCAGTATTTT.

The chain carries TRBV6-5 and TRBJ2-1; D gene uncertain. The germline V gene has CDR1 MNHEY and CDR2 SVGAGI. V was trimmed by 6 bases and J by 10 bases, leaving 16 bases between them. The CDR3 runs to 13 residues. This CDR3 reads CASRLTGVREQFF. DNA of the CDR3: TGTGCCAGCAGATTGACTGGCGTACGGGAGCAGTTCTTC.

The rearrangement joins TRBV30 to TRBJ1-1; D perhaps matches TRBD1 (5 bases). Trimming cost V 8 bases and J 5 bases, with 15 bases left between them. CDR1 is GTSNPN and CDR2 is SVGIG in the germline V gene (reference sequence). The CDR3 covers 12 residues. The CDR3 spells CAGNGGVTEAFF. CDR3 DNA: TGTGCCGGAAACGGGGGAGTGACTGAAGCTTTCTTT.

This clone has just one count. The rearrangement links TRBV24-1 to TRBJ1-2; a possible D gene is TRBD1 (6 bases). Trimming removed 7 bases at V and 7 bases at J, with 12 bases between. Germline V gene lookup returns CDR1 KGHDR and CDR2 SFDVKD. The CDR3 covers 12 residues. DNA of the CDR3: TGTGCCACCAGGGACAGCGTAGGTGGCTACACCTTC. Residues: CATRDSVGGYTF.

The chain recombines TRBV7-9 with TRBJ1-2; 9 nucleotides match TRBD1. The junction had 7 bases not matched to a gene; V was cut back by 5 bases and J by 3 bases. Germline CDR1 reads SEHNR; CDR2 reads FQNEAQ (reference sequence). CDR3 length equals 15 residues. This chain's CDR3 is CASSHPGQGDYGYTF. Here the CDR3 DNA reads TGTGCCAGCAGCCATCCGGGACAGGGAGACTATGGCTACACCTTC.

The chain joins TRBV7-9 to TRBJ2-7, with D perhaps matching TRBD2 (5 bases). Germline CDR1 SEHNR, CDR2 FQNEAQ (reference sequence). There are 12 residues in the CDR3. The ends were cut back, 1 base at V and 7 bases at J, with 8 bases in the middle. The CDR3 protein is CASSLDRGEQYF. CDR3 coding DNA: TGTGCCAGCAGCTTAGATCGAGGGGAGCAGTACTTC.

The rearrangement joins TRBV18 to TRBJ1-1, with a possible D match to TRBD1 (5 bases). The germline CDR1 and CDR2 sequences are KGHSH and LQKENI. The V end was cut by 5 bases, the J end by 5 bases, with 15 bases between. The CDR3 runs to 14 residues. As DNA, the CDR3 is TGTGCCAGCTCAACCCAGGGAAGTGGGACTGAAGCTTTCTTT. It codes for CASSTQGSGTEAFF.